This passage covers 24 T cell receptor beta chains from one sample sequenced in a study of patients and donors after allogeneic stem cell transplantation (dated by TCRdb to about 2020). Library preparation employed RT-PCR. Instrument used: NextSeq 550. TCRdb handled the public reads itself, with Q25 trimming in fastp and clone calling in MiXCR, and kept productive beta chains. Each record represents a unique CDR3 protein, reported with the most common genes and DNA among its rows. The sample contains approximately 160,000 distinct CDR3 sequences, approximately 24% of them found a single time. The ten largest clones take up about 25% of the sample. Sequencing was carried out using blood, either unsorted or a sorted T cell fraction (not recorded which). The source of these receptors is a human donor who was either an allogeneic HSCT recipient or a stem cell or donor lymphocyte infusion donor (not recorded which). It is not recorded whose cells these are; they may come from a transplant donor.

The chain has TRBV4-3 and TRBJ2-5; the match to TRBD2 covers 8 bases. V was clipped by 0 bases and J by 1 base; unmatched bases: 4. Germline V gene data show CDR1 as LGHNA and CDR2 as YSLEER. This CDR3 comprises 16 residues. DNA for the CDR3: TGCGCCAGCAGCCAAGATCTAGCGGGTCTCCAAGAGACCCAGTACTTC. It codes for CASSQDLAGLQETQYF.

This clonotype was detected a few times. The rearrangement joins TRBV11-2 to TRBJ1-1; no clear D gene. V dropped 1 base and J dropped 4 bases, with 13 bases sitting between them. Germline V gene sequence: CDR1 SGHAT, CDR2 FQNNGV. The CDR3 has 15 residues. For the CDR3, the DNA is TGTGCCAGCAGCTTAGTCATAGGGAGTCCCACTGAAGCTTTCTTT. Residues: CASSLVIGSPTEAFF.

This clonotype was counted only a few times. The chain combines TRBV29-1 with TRBJ2-5; maybe TRBD2 (7 bases). The CDR3 extends over 14 amino acids. Germline V lookup: CDR1 SQVTM, CDR2 ANQGSEA. V was cut by 3 bases and J by 5 bases, with 16 bases left in between. CDR3 nucleotide sequence: TGCAGCGTTGACGGCTCGGGGGGCTCGGAGACCCAGTACTTC. This sequence encodes CSVDGSGGSETQYF.

This clonotype was counted between two and nine times. A much larger clone is a single base away; this may be a read error. This chain links TRBV5-1 with TRBJ1-1; D remains ambiguous. This CDR3 spans 14 amino acids. The V end was cut by 0 bases, the J end by 1 base, with 7 bases between. Germline CDR1 reads SGHRS; CDR2 reads YFSETQ. CDR3 nucleotides: TGCGCCAGCAGCTTGGTTGTGGCGAACACTGAAGCTTTCTTT. This codes for CASSLVVANTEAFF.

This sequence joins TRBV12-3 or TRBV12-4 and TRBJ2-2; unclear D gene. Between the trimmed V and J ends, which lost 3 bases and 6 bases, there was a span of 14 bases. This CDR3 region has 15 residues. The DNA of the CDR3 is TGTGCCAGCAGTTTGTTTGACCCTGGACCCGGGGAGCTGTTTTTT. Translated: CASSLFDPGPGELFF.

This clonotype was recorded a few times. This chain uses TRBV10-3 with TRBJ2-5, with a tentative D call TRBD1 (5 bases). The CDR3 runs to 13 residues. Germline CDR1 reads ENHRY; CDR2 reads SYGVKD. Between the trimmed V and J ends, which lost 7 bases and 3 bases, there was a span of 12 bases. DNA for the CDR3: TGTGCCATCATGGGTTCGACAGAAGAGACCCAGTACTTC. This translates into CAIMGSTEETQYF.

There are a few counts of this clonotype. This chain uses TRBV20-1 with TRBJ2-1, with D possibly being TRBD2 (5 bases). Per germline, CDR1 DFQATT and CDR2 SNEGSKA (reference sequence). Between the trimmed V and J ends, which lost 6 bases and 3 bases, there was a span of 9 bases. The CDR3 has 12 amino acids. The CDR3 bases are TGCAGTGCCCCGGCGGGCTACAATGAGCAGTTCTTC. Its protein is CSAPAGYNEQFF.

The V and J genes are TRBV7-9 and TRBJ1-1; D is perhaps TRBD1 (6 bases). CDR1 SEHNR and CDR2 FQNEAQ come from the germline V gene (reference sequence). V lost 8 bases to trimming and J lost 1 base, with 11 bases between them. The CDR3 extends over 13 amino acids. This CDR3 reads CASGGDKNTEAFF. The CDR3 coding sequence is TGTGCCAGCGGGGGGGACAAGAACACTGAAGCTTTCTTT.

This clonotype was seen repeatedly, ten times or more. The chain employs TRBV29-1 and TRBJ1-1, with D perhaps TRBD1 (6 bases). V was shortened by 4 bases and J by 11 bases, with 11 bases between the two germline ends. CDR3 length equals 10 residues. Germline lookup yields CDR1 SQVTM and CDR2 ANQGSEA. The CDR3 coding sequence is TGCAGCGTTGGCAGGGGCGGCGCTTTCTTT. The encoded protein is CSVGRGGAFF.

The V call is TRBV20-1, the J call TRBJ2-1; TRBD1 agrees at 7 bases. This CDR3 is 14 amino acids long. The trim removed 6 bases at V and 2 bases at J, leaving 7 bases unmatched. In germline, CDR1 is DFQATT, CDR2 SNEGSKA (reference sequence). CDR3 sequence reads: CSANRGYTYNEQFF. The CDR3 region has the DNA TGCAGTGCCAACAGGGGCTACACCTACAATGAGCAGTTCTTC.

In this sample, this clonotype turned up a few times. This chain connects TRBV4-1 to TRBJ1-1; D remains ambiguous. The CDR3 loop spans 16 amino acids. V lost 0 bases, J lost 3 bases, and 14 bases lay in between. Germline assignment: CDR1 MGHRA and CDR2 YSYEKL. In DNA, the CDR3 is TGCGCCAGCAGCCAAGAAGTTAATAACGGCTACACTGAAGCTTTCTTT. Residues: CASSQEVNNGYTEAFF.

This clonotype occurred a few times. The rearrangement uses TRBV5-6 and TRBJ2-7, with D possibly TRBD1 on 6 matching bases. V was pared by 5 bases and J by 4 bases, with 19 bases between. This CDR3 contains 15 residues. Germline CDR1 reads SGHDT; CDR2 reads YYEEEE. DNA of the CDR3: TGTGCCAGCAGATTGACAGGCATAAGTATGTACGAGCAGTACTTC. Protein product: CASRLTGISMYEQYF. The entire variable domain, with the rest obtained from reference TRBV5-6 and TRBJ2-7, is as follows: DAGVTQSPTHLIKTRGQQVTLRCSPKSGHDTVSWYQQALGQGPQFIFQYYEEEERQRGNFPDRFSGHQFPNYSSELNVNALLLGDSALYLCASRLTGISMYEQYFGPGTRLTVT.

This clonotype was detected a few times. This chain connects TRBV28 to TRBJ2-7, with D hard to call. V dropped 4 bases and J dropped 4 bases, with 20 bases sitting between them. CDR1 and CDR2 (germline): MDHEN, SYDVKM. The CDR3 is 16 amino acids. In DNA, the CDR3 is TGTGCCAGCAGTTCGCCTGATTATCGAAGATCGTACGAGCAGTACTTC. Translating it yields CASSSPDYRRSYEQYF.

V gene TRBV30 combines with J gene TRBJ1-3, with D perhaps matching TRBD1 (5 bases). V was trimmed by 3 bases and J by 2 bases, leaving 17 bases between them. The germline V gene has CDR1 GTSNPN and CDR2 SVGIG (reference sequence). The CDR3 totals 16 residues. For the CDR3, the DNA is TGTGCCTGGAGCCCTATCAATTCAGGGCCTGGAAACACCATATATTTT. Its protein is CAWSPINSGPGNTIYF.

This clonotype was counted many times. The chain links TRBV20-1 to TRBJ1-1; D unresolved. This CDR3 comprises 13 residues. Looked up from germline, CDR1 is DFQATT and CDR2 is SNEGSKA (reference sequence). V was shortened by 5 bases and J by 4 bases, with 14 bases between the two germline ends. CDR3 DNA sequence: TGCAGTGCTCCCGGCCCGTGGGGCACTGAAGCTTTCTTT. It is translated as CSAPGPWGTEAFF.

The CDR3 DNA reads as TGCGCCAGCAGCTTGCTCCAGGGGGTAATCACTGAAGCTTTCTTT. This encodes CASSLLQGVITEAFF. This sequence joins TRBV5-1 and TRBJ1-1; 7 bases match TRBD1. The V gene's germline CDR1 is SGHRS and CDR2 YFSETQ. V was pared by 1 base and J by 4 bases, with 7 bases of the junction left unmatched. The CDR3 covers 15 residues.

The chain joins TRBV12-3 or TRBV12-4 to TRBJ2-5; D is unresolved. The CDR3 runs to 14 residues. With 4 bases removed from V and 0 bases from J, the gap between germline ends came to 9 bases. For the CDR3, the DNA is TGTGCCAGCAGTTCCCGACGGTACCAAGAGACCCAGTACTTC. It codes for CASSSRRYQETQYF.

This clonotype was seen a handful of times. The rearrangement links TRBV7-6 to TRBJ2-3; weak D call: TRBD1 (5 bases). The CDR3 contains 17 residues. Per the germline V gene, CDR1 is SGHVS and CDR2 is FNYEAQ. V was cut by 1 base and J by 0 bases, with 14 bases left in between. The CDR3, as DNA: TGTGCCAGCAGCTTAGGCTCGACAGCGCCTAGCACAGATACGCAGTATTTT. Its protein product is CASSLGSTAPSTDTQYF. Supplemented by reference TRBV7-6 and TRBJ2-3, the full variable domain reads GAGVSQSPRYKVTKRGQDVALRCDPISGHVSLYWYRQALGQGPEFLTYFNYEAQQDKSGLPNDRFSAERPEGSISTLTIQRTEQRDSAMYRCASSLGSTAPSTDTQYFGPGTRLTVL.

This chain links TRBV11-2 with TRBJ1-6; D is uncertain. The V gene lost 2 bases and the J gene lost 0 bases, with 11 bases spanning the gap. The CDR3 length is 17 residues. CDR1 and CDR2 from the germline V gene are SGHAT and FQNNGV. CDR3 in DNA: TGTGCCAGCAGCTTAAGCGGCGGTAGCTCCTATAATTCACCCCTCCACTTT. Its protein product is CASSLSGGSSYNSPLHF.

This rearrangement joins TRBV6-1 to TRBJ1-3, with D tentatively TRBD1 (5 bases). Deletions cut 7 bases from V and 0 bases from J, with 10 bases between. Germline-derived CDR1 and CDR2 are MNHNS and SASEGT. There are 14 residues in the CDR3. CDR3 sequence: CASNQGYSGNTIYF. CDR3 nucleotide sequence: TGTGCCAGCAATCAGGGCTACTCTGGAAACACCATATATTTT.

This rearrangement joins TRBV9 to TRBJ2-5, with 8 bases lining up with TRBD1. V was pared by 0 bases and J by 4 bases, with 5 bases of the junction left unmatched. This CDR3 has 15 amino acids. Germline loops: CDR1 SGDLS, CDR2 YYNGEE. The CDR3 here is CASSVAQGAVETQYF. The CDR3 DNA reads as TGTGCCAGCAGCGTAGCTCAGGGGGCTGTAGAGACCCAGTACTTC.

V and J are TRBV7-8 and TRBJ2-4; D is undetermined. Germline CDR1 and CDR2: SGHVS and FQNEAQ. CDR3 length: 18 residues. With 1 base removed from V and 0 bases from J, the gap between germline ends came to 16 bases. As DNA, the CDR3 is TGTGCCAGCAGCTTAGACGGGCGGCAGCCGCTAGCCAAAAACATTCAGTACTTC. Translating it yields CASSLDGRQPLAKNIQYF.

V gene TRBV7-3 combines with J gene TRBJ2-1, with 13 bases matching TRBD2. The CDR3 totals 15 residues. Looked up from germline, CDR1 is SGHTA and CDR2 is FQGTGA. J gave up 5 bases and V 4 bases, and 2 bases lay outside the gene matches. The chain's CDR3 is CASSSGLAGDNEQFF. The CDR3 DNA is TGTGCCAGCAGCTCCGGACTAGCGGGAGACAATGAGCAGTTCTTC.

This clonotype was seen ten or more times. V usage is TRBV7-3 and J usage is TRBJ1-6; D is possibly TRBD1 (5 bases). V was cut by 1 base and J by 7 bases, with 11 bases left in between. Germline V gene data show CDR1 as SGHTA and CDR2 as FQGTGA. The CDR3 is made up of 15 amino acids. The CDR3 sequence is CASSLSQGVNSPLHF. In nucleotides, the CDR3 is TGTGCCAGCAGCTTAAGCCAGGGCGTAAATTCACCCCTCCACTTT.